This TCR beta chain was sequenced in a study of cytomegalovirus exposure and HLA in healthy donors. V lost 8 bases to trimming and J lost 0 bases, with 19 bases between them. Germline values: CDR1 MDHEN, CDR2 SYDVKM. The CDR3 consists of 16 residues. Amplification used 60 Vbeta primers and 13 Jbeta primers. The protocol was immunoSEQ multiplex PCR, while the TCRdb copy is restricted to in-frame clones and leaves out a portion. The data show 160,000 or so clones, 70% to 90% seen once. For this clone: Its antigen remains unknown.

Whole-study findings and limits: The classifier reportedly diagnosed cytomegalovirus status with high sensitivity and specificity.

The clonotype was recovered from a woman between 18 and 30 years old in good health and CMV-seronegative. The chain joins TRBV28 to TRBJ1-2, with D unresolved. The source material was PBMCs. CDR3 amino acids: CASGGSEGRPNYGYTF. The CDR3 DNA is TGTGCCAGCGGCGGGTCCGAGGGCAGACCTAACTATGGCTACACCTTC.